Listed here are 16 T cell receptor beta chains from one sample, sequenced in a study of T cells after yellow fever vaccination. TCRdb analysed the 5' RACE reads with MiXCR anew, one entry per CDR3 protein. The data show 300,000 to 350,000 distinct CDR3 sequences, with over 3.5% seen just once and just under 20% held by the top ten. The material was PBMCs, obtained 15 days after the yellow fever booster vaccination. These receptors came from a man aged 18 to 29 who received the YFV17D yellow fever vaccine.

The chain recombines TRBV5-4 with TRBJ2-3, with D hard to call. Germline assignment: CDR1 SGHNT and CDR2 YYREEE (reference sequence). The CDR3 spans 16 residues. The V and J ends lost 0 bases and 4 bases respectively, with 15 bases between them. The DNA of the CDR3 is TGTGCCAGCAGCTTGGCCGCTCAGCTGGCGGCAGATACGCAGTATTTT. This translates into CASSLAAQLAADTQYF.

This clonotype was seen only a few times. V usage is TRBV19 and J usage is TRBJ1-1; the D is unclear. CDR3 length: 14 amino acids. Germline V gene data show CDR1 as LNHDA and CDR2 as SQIVND (reference sequence). The V end was cut by 3 bases, the J end by 0 bases, with 8 bases between. The CDR3 sequence: CASSMGTLNTEAFF. In DNA form, the CDR3 reads TGTGCCAGTAGTATGGGCACCTTGAACACTGAAGCTTTCTTT.

The rearrangement joins TRBV29-1 to TRBJ2-1; no reliable D call. CDR1 is SQVTM, CDR2 ANQGSEA, per germline. The CDR3 consists of 19 residues. Trimming stripped 4 bases from V and 5 bases from J, with 30 bases between. In DNA, the CDR3 is TGCAGCGTTGGGGTCCCGGGTTACTCAATAGGGATGATCGACAATGAGCAGTTCTTC. Translated, it gives CSVGVPGYSIGMIDNEQFF.

The sample holds many counts of this clonotype. The chain links TRBV5-6 to TRBJ1-6; 7 bases fit TRBD1. The CDR3 is made up of 13 amino acids. V dropped 4 bases and J dropped 10; count of bases not matched to a gene: 5. Germline-derived CDR1 and CDR2 are SGHDT and YYEEEE. CDR3 DNA: TGTGCCAGCAGCCGTACAGGGGTCTCACCCCTCCACTTT. Its translation is CASSRTGVSPLHF.

There are many counts of this clonotype. The chain joins TRBV11-2 to TRBJ1-3; TRBD1 is a possible D gene (5 bases). The CDR3 consists of 14 residues. Trimming shortened V by 3 bases and J by 5 bases, and 11 bases separated the two germline ends. Germline V gene data show CDR1 as SGHAT and CDR2 as FQNNGV. CDR3 loop: CASSFAGLRNTIYF. DNA for the CDR3: TGTGCCAGCAGCTTCGCGGGACTCAGAAACACCATATATTTT.

The V and J genes are TRBV7-9 and TRBJ2-6; weak D call: TRBD1 (6 bases). V lost 4 bases, J lost 0 bases, and 16 bases lay in between. Germline CDR1 and CDR2: SEHNR and FQNEAQ (reference sequence). CDR3 length equals 18 residues. The CDR3 region has the DNA TGTGCCAGCAGCTCCCACCAGGGGAGCTACTCTGGGGCCAACGTCCTGACTTTC. It encodes CASSSHQGSYSGANVLTF.

This clonotype was observed at least ten times. This chain connects TRBV7-3 to TRBJ2-3; D is ambiguous. Germline lookup yields CDR1 SGHTA and CDR2 FQGTGA. Between the trimmed V and J ends, which lost 1 base and 0 bases, there was a span of 8 bases. There are 15 residues in the CDR3. This CDR3 is CASSLRRSSTDTQYF. CDR3 in DNA: TGTGCCAGCAGCTTAAGAAGGTCTAGCACAGATACGCAGTATTTT.

This clonotype was detected only a few times. The chain combines TRBV15 with TRBJ2-7; 7 bases align to TRBD1. The CDR3 runs 13 residues. J was trimmed by 3 bases and V by 3 bases; bases with no gene match: 2. The V gene's germline CDR1 is LNHNV and CDR2 YYDKDF (reference sequence). The CDR3 sequence: CATSRPGGYEQYV. CDR3 sequence (DNA): TGTGCCACCAGCAGGCCAGGGGGCTACGAGCAGTACGTC.

This clonotype was counted ten times or more. The chain is built from TRBV11-2 and TRBJ1-1; 7 bases fit TRBD1. Per germline, CDR1 SGHAT and CDR2 FQNNGV. V dropped 5 bases and J dropped 6; count of bases not matched to a gene: 6. This CDR3 has 13 amino acids. CDR3 DNA: TGTGCCAGCAGCACCCGACAGGGCTCTGAAGCTTTCTTT. This gives the protein CASSTRQGSEAFF.

V usage is TRBV7-2 and J usage is TRBJ2-1; no firm D call. The germline V and J ends were trimmed by 1 base and 4 bases, with 8 bases remaining between them. Germline loops: CDR1 SGHTA, CDR2 FQGNSA. This CDR3 region has 14 residues. CDR3 sequence: CASSLESLYNEQFF. Written as DNA, the CDR3 is TGTGCCAGCAGCTTAGAAAGCCTGTACAATGAGCAGTTCTTC. The variable domain in full, completed from reference TRBV7-2 and TRBJ2-1, reads GAGVSQSPSNKVTEKGKDVELRCDPISGHTALYWYRQSLGQGLEFLIYFQGNSAPDKSGLPSDRFSAERTGGSVSTLTIQRTQQEDSAVYLCASSLESLYNEQFFGPGTRLTVL.

This clonotype was seen at least ten times. The J gene is TRBJ1-1, the V gene TRBV5-1; D unclear. Trimming took 4 bases from V and 0 from J, leaving 13 bases between them. Per the germline V gene, CDR1 is SGHRS and CDR2 is YFSETQ. The CDR3 totals 15 residues. This CDR3 reads CASSDSVGMNTEAFF. The CDR3 DNA sequence: TGCGCCAGCAGCGACTCGGTGGGCATGAACACTGAAGCTTTCTTT.

This clonotype was detected ten times or more. The chain is built from TRBV7-6 and TRBJ1-2; D call uncertain. CDR3 size: 14 residues. Germline V lookup: CDR1 SGHVS, CDR2 FNYEAQ. V was pared by 1 base and J by 1 base, with 7 bases between. CDR3 sequence: CASSLGPVNYGYTF. CDR3 nucleotide sequence: TGTGCCAGCAGCTTAGGACCGGTTAACTATGGCTACACCTTC.

V usage is TRBV7-9 and J usage is TRBJ2-2; D possibly uses TRBD1 or TRBD2 (5 bases each). The germline gives CDR1 SEHNR, CDR2 FQNEAQ (reference sequence). Trimming left V 7 bases short and J 6 bases short, with 9 bases between. The CDR3 is 12 amino acids. The CDR3 DNA reads as TGTGCCAGCACCAGAGGGGCCGGGGAGCTGTTTTTT. This translates into CASTRGAGELFF.

The chain combines TRBV6-5 with TRBJ1-5; 7 bases are shared with TRBD1. The germline V gene encodes CDR1 MNHEY and CDR2 SVGAGI. The CDR3 totals 14 residues. V was pared by 6 bases and J by 6 bases, with 8 bases of the junction left unmatched. CDR3 DNA sequence: TGTGCCAGCAGGCGGGACAGATACAGTCAGCCCCAGCATTTT. Its translation is CASRRDRYSQPQHF.

This clonotype was counted a few times. V and J are TRBV5-1 and TRBJ1-2; D is unclear. The CDR3 extends over 12 amino acids. V dropped 0 bases and J dropped 8 bases, with 8 bases sitting between them. CDR1 SGHRS and CDR2 YFSETQ come from the germline V gene. This chain's CDR3 is CASSLVDQGYTF. CDR3 in DNA: TGCGCCAGCAGCTTGGTGGATCAGGGCTACACCTTC.

This chain connects TRBV6-2 or TRBV6-3 to TRBJ2-5; TRBD1 might be the D (6 bases). V lost 2 bases to trimming and J lost 6 bases, with 16 bases between them. Germline CDR1 is MNHEY and CDR2 is SVGEGT. This CDR3 is 15 amino acids long. CDR3 residues: CASSYIHTGKKTQYF. The CDR3 region has the DNA TGTGCCAGCAGTTACATTCACACAGGGAAGAAGACCCAGTACTTC.